The 20 T cell receptor beta chains presented below share a single source sample, sequenced in a study of cytomegalovirus exposure and HLA in healthy donors. PCR primers comprised 60 Vbeta and 13 Jbeta primers. Profiling relied on immunoSEQ multiplex PCR, and the TCRdb table lists in-frame clones only, not all of them. The sample comprises some 110,000 clones, around 80% of which are singletons, and 4% to 5.5% rests with the top ten. Sequences were obtained from PBMCs. The source of these receptors is a man aged 25 to 40 in good health and CMV-seropositive.

By its share, this clone is medium-sized. This chain uses TRBV19 with TRBJ1-1; 9 nucleotides match TRBD1. V shed 5 bases and J 0 bases; nucleotides not matched to a gene: 4. The CDR3 contains 15 residues. The germline gives CDR1 LNHDA, CDR2 SQIVND (reference sequence). CDR3 loop: CASSSRTGVNTEAFF. The CDR3 DNA sequence: TGTGCCAGTAGTTCCCGGACAGGGGTGAACACTGAAGCTTTCTTT.

The chain carries TRBV5-4 and TRBJ1-3; D not certain. The V gene's germline CDR1 is SGHNT and CDR2 YYREEE (reference sequence). The CDR3 extends over 14 amino acids. Trimming cost V 1 base and J 4 bases, with 9 bases left between them. CDR3 in amino acids: CASSLPSVGNTIYF. The CDR3 DNA is TGTGCCAGCAGCTTGCCGTCGGTGGGAAACACCATATATTTT.

V usage is TRBV11-2 and J usage is TRBJ2-3, with 7 bases matching TRBD2. Germline V lookup: CDR1 SGHAT, CDR2 FQNNGV. V shed 5 bases and J 2 bases; nucleotides not matched to a gene: 4. This CDR3 contains 14 residues. CDR3 nucleotide sequence: TGTGCCAGCAGCCGCGGGGGATACACAGATACGCAGTATTTT. It specifies CASSRGGYTDTQYF.

The chain recombines TRBV9 with TRBJ2-2; the match to TRBD2 covers 8 bases. V gave up 2 bases and J gave up 0 bases; unmatched junction bases: 3. Germline lookup yields CDR1 SGDLS and CDR2 YYNGEE. This CDR3 is 16 amino acids long. The CDR3 spells CASSVPGGANTGELFF. The CDR3 DNA reads as TGTGCCAGCAGCGTCCCGGGGGGGGCGAACACCGGGGAGCTGTTTTTT.

Of note for this clone: Germline is not matched at one junction end, which may reflect a read error. The V and J genes are TRBV4-1 and TRBJ1-2, with TRBD1 identical over 9 bases. Germline CDR1 and CDR2: MGHRA and YSYEKL. The CDR3 totals 14 residues. The CDR3: CASSRGQGGYGYPF. In nucleotides, the CDR3 is TGCGCCAGCAGCCGGGGACAGGGCGGCTATGGCTACCCCTTC.

The CDR3 region has the DNA TGTGCCAGCAAATGGTACGGGGCCGGGGAGCTGTTTTTT. Amino acid sequence: CASKWYGAGELFF. The rearrangement links TRBV2 to TRBJ2-2; D is perhaps TRBD2 (5 bases). The CDR3 extends over 13 amino acids. The germline V gene encodes CDR1 SNHLY and CDR2 FYNNEI. V shed 7 bases and J shed 6 bases, with 12 bases lying between them.

This clone was counted a few times. J is TRBJ1-1 and V is TRBV6-1; 10 nucleotides align to TRBD1. J was trimmed by 4 bases and V by 3 bases; bases with no gene match: 8. The CDR3 is 16 residues long. In germline, CDR1 is MNHNS, CDR2 SASEGT. The CDR3 DNA sequence: TGTGCCAGCAGTGAGGCGACAGGGGGCCTCGGCACTGAAGCTTTCTTT. As protein: CASSEATGGLGTEAFF.

V is TRBV4-2 and J is TRBJ1-5, with 7 bases identical to TRBD1. Germline V gives CDR1 LGHNA, CDR2 YNFKEQ. This CDR3 contains 15 residues. V lost 0 bases and J lost 2; bases outside the gene matches: 1. CDR3 coding DNA: TGTGCCAGCAGCCAAGACGGACAGGGCAATCAGCCCCAGCATTTT. Translation: CASSQDGQGNQPQHF.

V and J are TRBV27 and TRBJ1-5, with D possibly being TRBD1 (5 bases). V lost 6 bases and J 1 base, leaving 10 bases between the germline ends. Germline V CDR1 and CDR2: MNHEY, SMNVEV (reference sequence). The CDR3 is made up of 14 amino acids. CDR3 bases: TGTGCCAGCAGCCAGGGTGTCAGCAATCAGCCCCAGCATTTT. Encoded protein: CASSQGVSNQPQHF.

The rearrangement links TRBV27 to TRBJ1-1, with 9 bases identical to TRBD1. V dropped 4 bases and J dropped 0; count of bases not matched to a gene: 9. The V gene's germline CDR1 is MNHEY and CDR2 SMNVEV (reference sequence). The CDR3 extends over 17 amino acids. The CDR3 bases are TGTGCCAGCAGTTCGGACCGGGACAGGGTAATGAACACTGAAGCTTTCTTT. It specifies CASSSDRDRVMNTEAFF.

The rearrangement uses TRBV5-6 and TRBJ2-3; 7 bases are shared with TRBD2. CDR1 is SGHDT and CDR2 is YYEEEE in the germline V gene. This CDR3 region has 17 residues. Losses at the gene ends were 0 bases for V and 2 bases for J; bases not matched to a gene: 9. The CDR3 sequence: CASSLVGGRDFTDTQYF. The CDR3 DNA reads TGTGCCAGCAGCTTGGTGGGAGGGCGAGACTTCACAGATACGCAGTATTTT.

This clone has just one count. This chain connects TRBV5-5 to TRBJ1-2; D gene unclear. V was cut by 0 bases and J by 3 bases, with 15 bases left in between. The CDR3 spans 16 residues. The V gene's germline CDR1 is SGHKS and CDR2 YYEKEE (reference sequence). CDR3 nucleotide sequence: TGTGCCAGCAGCTTGGCTGGCGGCGGCTCACACTATGGCTACACCTTC. Protein product: CASSLAGGGSHYGYTF.

The chain links TRBV6-5 to TRBJ2-6; D perhaps matches TRBD1 (6 bases). The CDR3 covers 16 residues. Germline V gene data show CDR1 as MNHEY and CDR2 as SVGAGI. V gave up 4 bases and J gave up 0 bases, with 10 bases separating them. The CDR3 bases are TGTGCCAGCAGTTCGGACAGTCTCTCTGGGGCCAACGTCCTGACTTTC. Amino acids: CASSSDSLSGANVLTF.

The V gene is TRBV9, the J gene TRBJ2-3, with 8 bases matching TRBD2. CDR1 is SGDLS and CDR2 is YYNGEE in the germline V gene. This CDR3 spans 17 amino acids. J was trimmed by 2 bases and V by 2 bases; bases with no gene match: 10. The CDR3 protein is CASSVGTLAGPTDTQYF. CDR3 nucleotide sequence: TGTGCCAGCAGCGTTGGTACTCTAGCGGGTCCCACAGATACGCAGTATTTT.

This clone occurred a few times. The chain carries TRBV6-1 and TRBJ2-7, with D perhaps TRBD1 (6 bases). Between the trimmed V and J ends, which lost 7 bases and 3 bases, there was a span of 10 bases. The CDR3 has 12 amino acids. The germline V gene encodes CDR1 MNHNS and CDR2 SASEGT. Here the CDR3 DNA reads TGTGCCAGCAACGGGGACAACTACGAGCAGTACTTC. The encoded protein is CASNGDNYEQYF.

This clone was found a few times. The chain couples TRBV27 to TRBJ2-7; the D gene is possibly TRBD1 (6 bases). The V end was cut by 4 bases, the J end by 3 bases, with 10 bases between. The germline CDR1 and CDR2 sequences are MNHEY and SMNVEV (reference sequence). CDR3 size: 13 residues. CDR3 region: CASSYRAYYEQYF. CDR3 in DNA: TGTGCCAGCAGTTACAGGGCTTACTACGAGCAGTACTTC.

The rearrangement joins TRBV5-4 to TRBJ2-3, with TRBD2 identical over 8 bases. V gave up 2 bases and J gave up 5 bases; unmatched junction bases: 7. Germline V gene lookup returns CDR1 SGHNT and CDR2 YYREEE (reference sequence). The CDR3 is made up of 15 amino acids. The CDR3 region has the DNA TGTGCCAGCAGCTTTCCCGGGGCGGGAGGAGATACGCAGTATTTT. Protein product: CASSFPGAGGDTQYF.

CDR3 loop: CASSQETGDSYEQYF. The CDR3 DNA reads TGCGCCAGCAGCCAGGAAACAGGGGACTCCTACGAGCAGTACTTC. V and J are TRBV4-3 and TRBJ2-7, with 7 bases aligning to TRBD1. The CDR3 extends over 15 amino acids. After removal of 3 bases from V and 0 bases from J, the junction contained 5 bases not matched to a gene. In germline, CDR1 is LGHNA, CDR2 YSLEER.

This chain uses TRBV4-2 with TRBJ1-5, with TRBD1 matching over 9 bases. The CDR3 consists of 15 residues. In germline, CDR1 is LGHNA, CDR2 YNFKEQ. V shed 4 bases, J shed 9 bases, and the junction held 10 bases outside the gene matches. The CDR3: CASSREDRGGWPQHF. The CDR3 DNA sequence: TGTGCCAGCAGCCGTGAGGACAGGGGCGGCTGGCCCCAGCATTTT.

This clone turned up a few times. V gene TRBV5-4 combines with J gene TRBJ2-5, with D possibly TRBD2 on 6 matching bases. The ends were cut back, 7 bases at V and 2 bases at J, with 9 bases in the middle. The V gene's germline CDR1 is SGHNT and CDR2 YYREEE (reference sequence). This CDR3 has 12 amino acids. For the CDR3, the DNA is TGTGCCAGCGGAGCGGGTCAAGAGACCCAGTACTTC. Encoded protein: CASGAGQETQYF.